This is a list of T cell receptor beta chains from one sample in a study of T cells in Graves' hyperthyroidism and ophthalmopathy. TCRdb recomputed calls from the multiplex PCR reads with MiXCR, one row per CDR3 protein. Of a few hundred thousand distinct CDR3 sequences listed, approximately 13% were seen once; the top ten hold 4% to 6.5%. The sequenced sample consisted of blood. The receptors come from a woman aged 18-35 years with Graves' hyperthyroidism. Each CDR3 is given with its conserved first and last residue. A D gene is named only where the DNA matches it firmly. Clone size is not always given. Where it is, it says once, few, many or a class for expanded clones.

j_gene: TRBJ2-7
abundance: many
v_gene: TRBV6-1
d_gene: TRBD1
CDR3nt: TGTGCCAGCAGGGGGACAGGAGGGTACGAGCAGTACTTC
CDR3aa: CASRGTGGYEQYF

j_gene: TRBJ1-2
abundance: many
v_gene: TRBV12-3/TRBV12-4
d_gene: TRBD1
CDR3nt: TGTGCCAGCAGTCGGGACAGGGGCGGCTACACCTTC
CDR3aa: CASSRDRGGYTF

j_gene: TRBJ2-1
abundance: many
v_gene: TRBV6-1
d_gene: .
CDR3nt: TGTGCCAGTGAGGGGGCTAGCGGGCATCCAGGGAATGAGCAGTTCTTC
CDR3aa: CASEGASGHPGNEQFF

j_gene: TRBJ2-1
abundance: many
v_gene: TRBV20-1
d_gene: .
CDR3nt: TGCAGTGCTAGATTCGTGGGCTTGAGCAATGAGCAGTTCTTC
CDR3aa: CSARFVGLSNEQFF

j_gene: TRBJ1-5
abundance: many
v_gene: TRBV20-1
d_gene: TRBD1
CDR3nt: TGCAGTGCTAGAATAGGGCAAGGGGGCGGAATACCCCAGCATTTT
CDR3aa: CSARIGQGGGIPQHF

j_gene: TRBJ2-7
abundance: many
v_gene: TRBV7-2
d_gene: TRBD2
CDR3nt: TGTGCCAGCAGCTTAGGGGGACTAGCGGGAGTAAAGGAGCAGTACTTC
CDR3aa: CASSLGGLAGVKEQYF

j_gene: TRBJ2-3
abundance: .
v_gene: TRBV6-6
d_gene: TRBD2
CDR3nt: TGTGCCAGCAGTTACGAACTAGCGGGTACTAGCACAGATACGCAGTATTTT
CDR3aa: CASSYELAGTSTDTQYF

j_gene: TRBJ2-1
abundance: many
v_gene: TRBV5-5
d_gene: TRBD2
CDR3nt: TGTGCCAGCAGCCCGTCCGGGACTAGCGTAAATGAGCAGTTCTTC
CDR3aa: CASSPSGTSVNEQFF

j_gene: TRBJ2-7
abundance: once
v_gene: TRBV6-1
d_gene: TRBD2
CDR3nt: TGTGCCCCCATGGATTACCCGAGACTAGCGGGAGGCTTAGAAGGCGAGCAGTACTTC
CDR3aa: CAPMDYPRLAGGLEGEQYF

j_gene: TRBJ1-4
abundance: few
v_gene: TRBV20-1
d_gene: .
CDR3nt: TGCAGTGCTAGAGTAACACTAACGGGTGAAAAACTGTTTTTT
CDR3aa: CSARVTLTGEKLFF

j_gene: TRBJ1-2
abundance: many
v_gene: TRBV6-2/TRBV6-3
d_gene: .
CDR3nt: TGTGCCAGCAGTTCGTATTCGACAGCGAACTATGGCTACACCTTC
CDR3aa: CASSSYSTANYGYTF